What follows are 17 T cell receptor beta chains derived from one specimen sequenced in a study of blood T cell repertoires in COVID-19. Only in-frame clones appear in the TCRdb table, and some are missing; sequencing was by immunoSEQ multiplex PCR. This table holds about 95,000 clones, around 86% found once. The specimen was peripheral blood. The origin of the receptors is a man aged 55 to 70 with COVID-19, enrolled during active disease.

This chain links TRBV7-2 with TRBJ2-7, with D perhaps matching TRBD1 (5 bases). This CDR3 region has 13 residues. Germline CDR1 and CDR2: SGHTA and FQGNSA. Trimming took 5 bases from V and 2 from J, leaving 10 bases between them. This CDR3 is CASSPTVTYEQYF. CDR3 nucleotide sequence: TGTGCCAGCAGCCCGACAGTTACCTACGAGCAGTACTTC.

The chain carries TRBV4-2 and TRBJ1-1, with D hard to call. The CDR3 has 15 amino acids. V lost 0 bases and J 4 bases, leaving 12 bases between the germline ends. CDR1 is LGHNA and CDR2 is YNFKEQ in the germline V gene. This CDR3 reads CASSQEPRIITEAFF. The CDR3, as DNA: TGTGCCAGCAGCCAAGAACCCAGGATCATCACTGAAGCTTTCTTT.

This clone was seen once. This chain connects TRBV28 to TRBJ1-6; D unresolved. The CDR3 consists of 13 residues. Between the trimmed V and J ends, which lost 4 bases and 8 bases, there was a span of 9 bases. Germline CDR1 and CDR2: MDHEN and SYDVKM. The CDR3 region is CASSSPQYSPLHF. CDR3 DNA sequence: TGTGCCAGCAGTTCCCCACAGTATTCACCCCTCCACTTT.

V is TRBV11-3 and J is TRBJ2-3, with TRBD1 as a possible D gene (6 bases). The ends were cut back, 5 bases at V and 3 bases at J, with 12 bases in the middle. Germline V gene data show CDR1 as SGHNT and CDR2 as YENEEA. The CDR3 contains 14 residues. Written as DNA, the CDR3 is TGTGCCAGCAGCCAACGCCAGGGGACAGATACGCAGTATTTT. Its protein is CASSQRQGTDTQYF.

The chain uses TRBV19 and TRBJ1-5; unclear D gene. The CDR3 runs to 17 residues. Trimming left V 0 bases short and J 6 bases short, with 18 bases between. Germline loops: CDR1 LNHDA, CDR2 SQIVND (reference sequence). CDR3 bases: TGTGCCAGTAGTATAGACGGACGCCTCCGGAGGCTTCAGCCCCAGCATTTT. This codes for CASSIDGRLRRLQPQHF.

On this clone: The sample carries other DNA sequences with the same CDR3. The chain has TRBV5-8 and TRBJ1-6, with D maybe TRBD1 (6 bases). Trimming stripped 0 bases from V and 7 bases from J, with 8 bases between. CDR3 length: 14 residues. Germline-derived CDR1 and CDR2 are SGHTS and YDEGEE. The chain's CDR3 is CASSLGQGNSPLHF. CDR3 DNA sequence: TGTGCCAGCAGCTTGGGGCAGGGGAATTCACCCCTCCACTTT.

A single count supports this clone. The CDR3 region has the DNA TGTGCCAGCAGCTCGACAGGGGAAAACACTGAAGCTTTCTTT. It specifies CASSSTGENTEAFF. The V and J genes are TRBV5-6 and TRBJ1-1; 8 nucleotides align to TRBD1. With V trimmed by 3 bases and J by 2 bases, 3 bases remained unmatched. The CDR3 is 14 residues long. In germline, CDR1 is SGHDT, CDR2 YYEEEE.

The chain couples TRBV5-1 to TRBJ1-1; perhaps TRBD1 as D (6 bases). Germline assignment: CDR1 SGHRS and CDR2 YFSETQ. The V and J ends lost 2 bases and 1 base respectively, with 12 bases between them. The CDR3 runs to 15 residues. CDR3 in DNA: TGCGCCAGCAGCTTTCCAGGGGCCCAGAACACTGAAGCTTTCTTT. It yields the protein CASSFPGAQNTEAFF.

This clone was observed a single time. J is TRBJ1-2 and V is TRBV19; D call uncertain. This CDR3 has 14 amino acids. Germline assignment: CDR1 LNHDA and CDR2 SQIVND (reference sequence). Deletions cut 7 bases from V and 3 bases from J, with 15 bases between. Written as DNA, the CDR3 is TGTGCCAGTACCCCCTCGAGACGGGACTATGGCTACACCTTC. Translation gives CASTPSRRDYGYTF.

This sequence joins TRBV14 and TRBJ2-1; 10 bases agree with TRBD2. The V segment lost 7 bases and the J segment 8 bases; nucleotides outside the gene matches: 23. There are 19 residues in the CDR3. The V gene's germline CDR1 is SGHDN and CDR2 FVKESK. The CDR3 is CASINPGLAGDRGFDEQFF. The CDR3 nucleotides are TGTGCCAGCATCAACCCCGGTCTAGCGGGAGATAGGGGGTTCGATGAGCAGTTCTTC. The whole variable domain, filled in from reference TRBV14 and TRBJ2-1, reads EAGVTQFPSHSVIEKGQTVTLRCDPISGHDNLYWYRRVMGKEIKFLLHFVKESKQDESGMPNNRFLAERTGGTYSTLKVQPAELEDSGVYFCASINPGLAGDRGFDEQFFGPGTRLTVL.

The chain is built from TRBV19 and TRBJ1-2; D possibly corresponds to TRBD1 (6 bases). Germline V gene data show CDR1 as LNHDA and CDR2 as SQIVND (reference sequence). The V and J ends lost 0 bases and 4 bases respectively, with 12 bases between them. CDR3 size: 15 residues. The CDR3 loop reads CASSIDSQGVYGYTF. CDR3 DNA sequence: TGTGCCAGTAGTATAGATTCACAGGGCGTCTATGGCTACACCTTC.

The chain uses TRBV10-3 and TRBJ1-6; 7 bases agree with TRBD1. Germline loops: CDR1 ENHRY, CDR2 SYGVKD. V was pared by 2 bases and J by 5 bases, with 0 bases of the junction left unmatched. The CDR3 is made up of 14 amino acids. The CDR3 loop is CAISETGDNSPLHF. In DNA form, the CDR3 reads TGTGCCATCAGTGAGACAGGGGATAATTCACCCCTCCACTTT.

The gene calls are TRBV5-4 and TRBJ1-2, with D possibly matching TRBD1 (6 bases). The V end was cut by 1 base, the J end by 1 base, with 11 bases between. The length of the CDR3 is 15 residues. Germline CDR1 and CDR2: SGHNT and YYREEE (reference sequence). In DNA, the CDR3 is TGTGCCAGCAGCTTGAAATCGGACAGTAACTATGGCTACACCTTC. Translation gives CASSLKSDSNYGYTF.

This chain uses TRBV19 with TRBJ2-7; perhaps TRBD2 as D (6 bases). CDR1 LNHDA and CDR2 SQIVND come from the germline V gene (reference sequence). V was shortened by 5 bases and J by 1 base, with 9 bases between the two germline ends. This CDR3 has 13 residues. As DNA, the CDR3 is TGTGCCAGTAGTGCGGGATATTCCTACGAGCAGTACTTC. Protein: CASSAGYSYEQYF.

J is TRBJ2-5 and V is TRBV9; 14 bases fit TRBD2. The CDR3 sequence is 19 residues long. From germline, CDR1 is SGDLS and CDR2 YYNGEE. The V and J ends lost 0 bases and 2 bases, in that order; junction bases with no gene match: 9. For the CDR3, the DNA is TGTGCCAGCAGCGTAGGGGGGACTAGCGGGAGTATTCGGCAAGAGACCCAGTACTTC. Translation: CASSVGGTSGSIRQETQYF.

The rearrangement uses TRBV11-1 and TRBJ2-1; 9 bases agree with TRBD1. The junction had 6 bases not matched to a gene; V was cut back by 5 bases and J by 1 base. This CDR3 contains 16 residues. Germline CDR1 is SGHAT and CDR2 is FQDESV (reference sequence). The CDR3 region has the DNA TGTGCCAGCAGCCCCTACAGGGGGCGGTCCTACAATGAGCAGTTCTTC. It yields the protein CASSPYRGRSYNEQFF. The full variable domain, completed using reference TRBV11-1 and TRBJ2-1, is EAEVAQSPRYKITEKSQAVAFWCDPISGHATLYWYRQILGQGPELLVQFQDESVVDDSQLPKDRFSAERLKGVDSTLKIQPAELGDSAMYLCASSPYRGRSYNEQFFGPGTRLTVL.

V is TRBV20-1 and J is TRBJ1-2; 8 bases fit TRBD1. The germline CDR1 and CDR2 sequences are DFQATT and SNEGSKA (reference sequence). CDR3 length equals 11 residues. Germline trimming cut 6 bases from V and 8 bases from J; bases unmatched to any gene: 5. Here the CDR3 reads CSAQGAEGYTF. In nucleotides, the CDR3 is TGCAGTGCCCAGGGGGCGGAAGGCTACACCTTC.